Presented here are 26 T cell receptor beta chains from one specimen sequenced in a study of shared clonotypes between healthy human individuals. The protocol was immunoSEQ multiplex PCR, while the TCRdb copy is restricted to in-frame clones and leaves out a portion. This repertoire shows roughly 450,000 clones, around 79% found once; its top ten account for roughly 13%. Sequenced input: PBMCs. The receptor source for this set is a woman aged 40-49 years in good health. Some clones in this sample may be carry-over from other donors' samples.

V is TRBV27 and J is TRBJ1-1; 7 nucleotides line up with TRBD1. The CDR3 has 16 residues. Trimming removed 5 bases from V and 1 base from J; junction bases left unmatched: 10. Germline CDR1 MNHEY, CDR2 SMNVEV (reference sequence). The CDR3 is CASSLQPGGWNTEAFF. In nucleotides, the CDR3 is TGTGCCAGCAGTCTACAGCCAGGGGGGTGGAACACTGAAGCTTTCTTT.

This clone was counted ten times or more. The chain couples TRBV29-1 to TRBJ2-5, with 10 bases aligning to TRBD2. The germline CDR1 and CDR2 sequences are SQVTM and ANQGSEA. The CDR3 is made up of 13 amino acids. The ends lost 6 bases at V and 5 bases at J; junction bases unmatched: 6. CDR3 coding DNA: TGCAGCGTGCAAACTAGCGGGGAGGAGACCCAGTACTTC. Its translation: CSVQTSGEETQYF.

The chain joins TRBV5-6 to TRBJ1-1, with unresolved D. CDR3 length: 12 amino acids. The V gene lost 4 bases and the J gene lost 7 bases, with 11 bases spanning the gap. Germline V CDR1 and CDR2: SGHDT, YYEEEE. CDR3 nucleotide sequence: TGTGCCAGCAGCCAACAGACTGATGAAGCTTTCTTT. Amino acids: CASSQQTDEAFF.

The rearrangement joins TRBV28 to TRBJ2-1; 9 positions match TRBD1. Trimming removed 5 bases from V and 1 base from J; junction bases left unmatched: 3. Germline CDR1 reads MDHEN; CDR2 reads SYDVKM. CDR3 length: 15 amino acids. CDR3 sequence reads: CASSRTGVSYNEQFF. The CDR3 DNA sequence: TGTGCCAGCAGTAGGACAGGGGTATCCTACAATGAGCAGTTCTTC.

The chain joins TRBV5-1 to TRBJ2-2, with 9 positions matching TRBD1. Germline values: CDR1 SGHRS, CDR2 YFSETQ. The length of the CDR3 is 19 residues. Trimming cost V 0 bases and J 0 bases; bases outside gene matches: 9. CDR3 bases: TGCGCCAGCAGCTTGGATGGGACAGGGATACAGTCGAACACCGGGGAGCTGTTTTTT. This sequence encodes CASSLDGTGIQSNTGELFF.

The sample holds a few counts of this clone. The genes are TRBV20-1 and TRBJ1-1, with unresolved D. This CDR3 is built from 11 residues. V dropped 5 bases and J dropped 8 bases, with 12 bases sitting between them. Per germline, CDR1 DFQATT and CDR2 SNEGSKA (reference sequence). The chain's CDR3 is CSASPGSEAFF. DNA of the CDR3: TGCAGTGCTTCCCCGGGGTCCGAAGCTTTCTTT.

This clone turned up a few times. The V and J genes are TRBV4-1 and TRBJ2-5; D possibly uses TRBD1 or TRBD2 (5 bases each). The J call may be faulty, since TRBJ2-7 better matches the DNA end. CDR3 length: 13 residues. Germline CDR1 and CDR2: MGHRA and YSYEKL. The CDR3 DNA is TGCGCCAGCAGAAGGGACCTCAATTCCGAGCAGTACTTC. Translated: CASRRDLNSEQYF.

The chain joins TRBV4-2 to TRBJ2-3; 7 nucleotides match TRBD2. CDR3 length: 16 amino acids. The V segment lost 1 base and the J segment 1 base; nucleotides outside the gene matches: 5. Germline CDR1 and CDR2: LGHNA and YNFKEQ. The CDR3 DNA reads as TGTGCCAGCAGCCAAGCTAGCGGTCGCGGCACAGATACGCAGTATTTT. Translated, it gives CASSQASGRGTDTQYF.

The chain couples TRBV27 to TRBJ2-3; D is ambiguous. With 4 bases removed from V and 1 base from J, the gap between germline ends came to 6 bases. The length of the CDR3 is 13 residues. In germline, CDR1 is MNHEY, CDR2 SMNVEV (reference sequence). The DNA for the CDR3 is TGTGCCAGCAGTTCTACGGGCACAGATACGCAGTATTTT. The encoded protein is CASSSTGTDTQYF.

V gene TRBV28 combines with J gene TRBJ2-7; possible D gene TRBD1, 5 bases. This CDR3 has 16 residues. Germline lookup yields CDR1 MDHEN and CDR2 SYDVKM. The germline V and J ends were trimmed by 6 bases and 2 bases, with 20 bases remaining between them. As DNA, the CDR3 is TGTGCCAGCAGCTCTTGGGGCTTACTGAGCCCCTACGAGCAGTACTTC. It translates to CASSSWGLLSPYEQYF.

The chain links TRBV7-9 to TRBJ2-7; 8 nucleotides line up with TRBD2. Germline V gives CDR1 SEHNR, CDR2 FQNEAQ (reference sequence). The junction had 8 bases not matched to a gene; V was cut back by 5 bases and J by 2 bases. CDR3 length equals 15 residues. The CDR3 DNA sequence: TGTGCCAGCAGCACCCATAGCGGGGTCACCTACGAGCAGTACTTC. Residues: CASSTHSGVTYEQYF. The full variable domain, rest sourced from reference TRBV7-9 and TRBJ2-7, is DTGVSQNPRHKITKRGQNVTFRCDPISEHNRLYWYRQTLGQGPEFLTYFQNEAQLEKSRLLSDRFSAERPKGSFSTLEIQRTEQGDSAMYLCASSTHSGVTYEQYFGPGTRLTVT.

V gene TRBV6-4 combines with J gene TRBJ2-7; no definite D call. CDR1 MRHNA and CDR2 SNTAGT come from the germline V gene. CDR3 size: 13 residues. V was clipped by 2 bases and J by 3 bases, with 8 bases between them. CDR3 in DNA: TGTGCCAGCAGTGACGTCCTTGACTACGAGCAGTACTTC. It codes for CASSDVLDYEQYF.

This clone was counted once. CDR3 loop: CASSVSRQNIYGYTF. CDR3 nucleotides: TGTGCCAGCAGTGTTTCGAGACAAAACATCTATGGCTACACCTTC. The chain links TRBV2 to TRBJ1-2; D is unresolved. This CDR3 has 15 residues. V lost 4 bases, J lost 4 bases, and 16 bases lay in between. Germline lookup yields CDR1 SNHLY and CDR2 FYNNEI.

This clone was seen a few times. This sequence joins TRBV6-4 and TRBJ2-1; 12 bases map to TRBD2. The V gene's germline CDR1 is MRHNA and CDR2 SNTAGT. The CDR3 spans 15 residues. The trim removed 0 bases at V and 6 bases at J, leaving 0 bases unmatched. The CDR3 sequence: CASSDSTSGSNEQFF. In nucleotides, the CDR3 is TGTGCCAGCAGTGACTCGACTAGCGGGAGCAATGAGCAGTTCTTC.

The rearrangement joins TRBV7-8 to TRBJ2-7; 11 bases are shared with TRBD2. Germline assignment: CDR1 SGHVS and CDR2 FQNEAQ. The CDR3 covers 15 residues. The V and J ends lost 2 bases and 3 bases, in that order; junction bases with no gene match: 3. The CDR3: CASSLLTSGSYEQYF. CDR3 coding DNA: TGTGCCAGCAGCTTATTAACTAGCGGGAGCTACGAGCAGTACTTC.

The rearrangement uses TRBV7-9 and TRBJ1-2; the D is unclear. The germline V gene encodes CDR1 SEHNR and CDR2 FQNEAQ (reference sequence). V lost 1 base to trimming and J lost 7 bases, with 10 bases between them. The CDR3 is 13 residues long. Written as DNA, the CDR3 is TGTGCCAGCAGCTTAGAAGGAGGAGCTGGCTACACCTTC. Amino acid sequence: CASSLEGGAGYTF.

This chain links TRBV19 with TRBJ2-5; tentative D call: TRBD2 (5 bases). In germline, CDR1 is LNHDA, CDR2 SQIVND (reference sequence). V lost 10 bases and J 2 bases, leaving 17 bases between the germline ends. The CDR3 length is 14 residues. CDR3 in DNA: TGTGCCACCGGGGAGCAGGCCGGTCAAGAGACCCAGTACTTC. Its translation: CATGEQAGQETQYF.

Concerning this clone itself: One end of the junction does not line up with germline, which may come from a read error. The chain joins TRBV29-1 to TRBJ2-3; TRBD1 is a possible D gene (5 bases). Per the germline V gene, CDR1 is SQVTM and CDR2 is ANQGSEA. The CDR3 covers 14 residues. DNA of the CDR3: TGCAGCGTCGAAGTAGGGGCTAGCACAGATACGCAGTATTTT. This translates into CSVEVGASTDTQYF.

The chain is built from TRBV19 and TRBJ2-5, with 8 bases lining up with TRBD1. With 5 bases clipped from V and 2 bases from J, the junction kept 10 bases outside the gene matches. The germline gives CDR1 LNHDA, CDR2 SQIVND (reference sequence). There are 16 residues in the CDR3. CDR3 loop: CASSARGRPGQETQYF. For the CDR3, the DNA is TGTGCCAGTAGTGCCAGGGGGCGGCCGGGGCAAGAGACCCAGTACTTC. The full variable domain, rest sourced from reference TRBV19 and TRBJ2-5, is DGGITQSPKYLFRKEGQNVTLSCEQNLNHDAMYWYRQDPGQGLRLIYYSQIVNDFQKGDIAEGYSVSREKKESFPLTVTSAQKNPTAFYLCASSARGRPGQETQYFGPGTRLLVL.

Note on this clone: Different DNA sequences within this sample yield the same CDR3. This sequence joins TRBV18 and TRBJ2-1; 13 bases line up with TRBD2. CDR1 is KGHSH and CDR2 is LQKENI in the germline V gene. The V gene end was trimmed by 4 bases and the J gene end by 7 bases; junction bases not matched to a gene: 1. CDR3 length: 14 amino acids. The DNA for the CDR3 is TGTGCCAGCTCACAACTAGCGGGGGGGAATGAGCAGTTCTTC. Translating it yields CASSQLAGGNEQFF.

CDR3 residues: CASSLEGSAGELFF. CDR3 sequence (DNA): TGTGCCAGCAGTTTAGAGGGTAGCGCCGGGGAGCTGTTTTTT. The rearrangement uses TRBV28 and TRBJ2-2; a weak D match, TRBD2 (5 bases). The CDR3 spans 14 residues. The germline V and J ends were trimmed by 2 bases and 6 bases, with 10 bases remaining between them. The germline V gene has CDR1 MDHEN and CDR2 SYDVKM.

Here the CDR3 reads CASSFSGTGVGGYTF. CDR3 in DNA: TGTGCCAGCAGTTTTTCCGGGACAGGGGTAGGGGGCTACACCTTC. The chain employs TRBV27 and TRBJ1-2, with 10 bases lining up with TRBD1. J lost 8 bases, V lost 3 bases, and 9 bases had no gene match. Germline V gives CDR1 MNHEY, CDR2 SMNVEV (reference sequence). This CDR3 is 15 amino acids long.

The gene calls are TRBV2 and TRBJ1-5; the match to TRBD1 covers 8 bases. The CDR3 sequence is 16 residues long. The J segment lost 0 bases and the V segment lost 6 bases, leaving 7 bases of the junction unmatched. Germline CDR1 is SNHLY and CDR2 is FYNNEI. The CDR3: CASSPFGQGSNQPQHF. CDR3 nucleotide sequence: TGTGCCAGCAGCCCCTTTGGACAGGGTAGCAATCAGCCCCAGCATTTT.

The chain has TRBV10-3 and TRBJ2-3; TRBD1 agrees at 7 bases. The CDR3 has 15 amino acids. CDR1 is ENHRY, CDR2 SYGVKD, per germline. The V gene end was trimmed by 3 bases and the J gene end by 4 bases; junction bases not matched to a gene: 7. The CDR3 sequence is CAISDSTGAPDTQYF. CDR3 bases: TGTGCCATCAGTGATTCAACAGGGGCCCCAGATACGCAGTATTTT.

This clone is a singleton in its sample. This chain uses TRBV27 with TRBJ2-2; D gene unclear. The CDR3 covers 13 residues. Germline lookup yields CDR1 MNHEY and CDR2 SMNVEV (reference sequence). Trimming stripped 6 bases from V and 3 bases from J, with 8 bases between. The CDR3 protein is CASSIPDTGELFF. Written as DNA, the CDR3 is TGTGCCAGCAGCATTCCAGACACCGGGGAGCTGTTTTTT.

This clone has just a few counts. The V call is TRBV27, the J call TRBJ1-4; 9 bases map to TRBD1. This CDR3 is 18 amino acids long. The junction had 27 bases not matched to a gene; V was cut back by 8 bases and J by 14 bases. CDR1 MNHEY and CDR2 SMNVEV come from the germline V gene (reference sequence). CDR3 nucleotide sequence: TGTGCCAGCCGATGGAGAGCGGGACCGGGACAGGGAGAGAGGGGGCTGTTTTTT. Amino acid sequence: CASRWRAGPGQGERGLFF.